Shown below are 19 T cell receptor beta chains from a single sample sequenced in a study of blood T cell repertoires in COVID-19. Clones were sequenced by immunoSEQ multiplex PCR, and TCRdb holds only the in-frame ones, with some missing. The repertoire consists of 140,000 to 150,000 clones, with under 85% occurring once and the leading ten covering roughly 8.6%. Sequencing used peripheral blood. The receptors derive from a man aged 45-65 years with active or convalescent COVID-19.

The chain has TRBV7-2 and TRBJ2-2; 7 bases align to TRBD1. The V segment lost 5 bases and the J segment 7 bases; nucleotides outside the gene matches: 7. In germline, CDR1 is SGHTA, CDR2 FQGNSA. This CDR3 comprises 14 residues. The CDR3 coding sequence is TGTGCCAGCAGCCCACAGGGGCACGGCGGGGAGCTGTTTTTT. Protein sequence: CASSPQGHGGELFF.

The chain recombines TRBV3-1 (or the pseudogene TRBV3-2) with TRBJ1-5, with 7 positions matching TRBD1. The CDR3 spans 14 residues. After removal of 2 bases from V and 5 bases from J, the junction contained 3 bases not matched to a gene. Germline CDR1 reads LGHDT; CDR2 reads YNNKEL (reference sequence). The CDR3 sequence is CASSQTGDDQPQHF. CDR3 nucleotides: TGTGCCAGCAGCCAAACAGGGGACGATCAGCCCCAGCATTTT.

V gene TRBV7-9 combines with J gene TRBJ2-1; D gene unclear. V lost 5 bases and J 7 bases, leaving 15 bases between the germline ends. Germline CDR1 is SEHNR and CDR2 is FQNEAQ (reference sequence). This CDR3 comprises 14 residues. The CDR3 nucleotides read TGTGCCAGCAGCCCGATAGCTAATTCGAATGAGCAGTTCTTC. This codes for CASSPIANSNEQFF.

V is TRBV11-1 and J is TRBJ2-7; D possibly corresponds to TRBD2 (5 bases). In germline, CDR1 is SGHAT, CDR2 FQDESV (reference sequence). The V end was cut by 0 bases, the J end by 7 bases, with 13 bases between. The CDR3 has 14 amino acids. The CDR3 sequence is CASSLAGVTGEQYF. The CDR3 DNA sequence: TGTGCCAGCAGCTTAGCGGGAGTCACGGGGGAGCAGTACTTC.

This clone is a singleton in its sample. The chain combines TRBV7-9 with TRBJ2-1; a possible D gene is TRBD2 (5 bases). The CDR3 sequence is 16 residues long. The V end lost 4 bases, the J end lost 4 bases, and 17 bases lay between the germline ends. Germline values: CDR1 SEHNR, CDR2 FQNEAQ (reference sequence). CDR3 DNA: TGTGCCAGCAGCTCTTTGGCTAGCCTCCCTTACAATGAGCAGTTCTTC. Protein sequence: CASSSLASLPYNEQFF.

Regarding this clone: At the DNA level, this CDR3 is encoded by other sequences in the same sample as well. J is TRBJ1-1 and V is TRBV30; the D is unclear. Trimming removed 1 base at V and 3 bases at J, with 3 bases between. Germline V gene sequence: CDR1 GTSNPN, CDR2 SVGIG (reference sequence). The CDR3 runs 11 residues. CDR3 nucleotide sequence: TGTGCCTGGAGTGCGTACACTGAAGCTTTCTTT. Its translation is CAWSAYTEAFF.

The CDR3 DNA reads as TGTGCCACCAGCAGACCTACAGGCTTAGAAGAGACCCAGTACTTC. It codes for CATSRPTGLEETQYF. The rearrangement links TRBV15 to TRBJ2-5, with a tentative D call TRBD1 (5 bases). CDR1 is LNHNV and CDR2 is YYDKDF in the germline V gene (reference sequence). This CDR3 contains 15 residues. V was shortened by 2 bases and J by 3 bases, with 13 bases between the two germline ends.

This clone was counted only a few times. In nucleotides, the CDR3 is TGTGCCAGCAGCTTGCGTCTCCAGGGCTATGGCTACACCTTC. This translates into CASSLRLQGYGYTF. The chain uses TRBV5-4 and TRBJ1-2; D might be TRBD1 (5 bases). The germline V gene has CDR1 SGHNT and CDR2 YYREEE (reference sequence). CDR3 size: 14 residues. V dropped 1 base and J dropped 4 bases, with 11 bases sitting between them.

This chain links TRBV5-6 with TRBJ1-4, with D perhaps TRBD1 (6 bases). V lost 0 bases, J lost 5 bases, and 11 bases lay in between. This CDR3 has 15 amino acids. Germline-derived CDR1 and CDR2 are SGHDT and YYEEEE. The CDR3 bases are TGTGCCAGCAGCTTGGGGATTACAGGGAATGAAAAACTGTTTTTT. As protein: CASSLGITGNEKLFF. Complete variable domain (other parts from reference TRBV5-6 and TRBJ1-4): DAGVTQSPTHLIKTRGQQVTLRCSPKSGHDTVSWYQQALGQGPQFIFQYYEEEERQRGNFPDRFSGHQFPNYSSELNVNALLLGDSALYLCASSLGITGNEKLFFGSGTQLSVL.

The chain carries TRBV6-5 and TRBJ2-3, with 10 bases matching TRBD2. Losses at the gene ends were 4 bases for V and 2 bases for J; bases not matched to a gene: 3. Germline loops: CDR1 MNHEY, CDR2 SVGAGI. CDR3 length equals 15 residues. CDR3 nucleotide sequence: TGTGCCAGCAGTTCACTAGCGGGGCCCACAGATACGCAGTATTTT. It specifies CASSSLAGPTDTQYF.

This clone has a handful of counts. V usage is TRBV16 and J usage is TRBJ2-7, with TRBD2 identical over 7 bases. The CDR3 loop spans 13 amino acids. Trimming removed 6 bases from V and 2 bases from J; junction bases left unmatched: 4. Germline CDR1 is KGHSY and CDR2 is FQNENV. The CDR3 spells CASSTSATYEQYF. CDR3 nucleotides: TGTGCCAGCAGTACTAGCGCCACCTACGAGCAGTACTTC.

This chain connects TRBV10-3 to TRBJ1-2; TRBD1 matches at 7 bases. The V and J ends lost 2 bases and 14 bases, in that order; junction bases with no gene match: 5. The germline gives CDR1 ENHRY, CDR2 SYGVKD. The length of the CDR3 is 11 residues. CDR3 sequence: CAISEGTGATF. As DNA, the CDR3 is TGTGCCATCAGTGAGGGAACAGGGGCTACCTTC.

CDR3 protein: CASSGREGMNTEAFF. The CDR3 DNA reads TGTGCCAGCAGCGGCCGGGAAGGGATGAACACTGAAGCTTTCTTT. The chain couples TRBV7-9 to TRBJ1-1; the D is unclear. With 5 bases removed from V and 0 bases from J, the gap between germline ends came to 13 bases. Germline V gives CDR1 SEHNR, CDR2 FQNEAQ (reference sequence). The CDR3 extends over 15 amino acids.

J is TRBJ2-6 and V is TRBV5-1; 8 bases align to TRBD2. This CDR3 comprises 17 residues. V dropped 2 bases and J dropped 0; count of bases not matched to a gene: 4. The germline CDR1 and CDR2 sequences are SGHRS and YFSETQ. CDR3 in DNA: TGCGCCAGCAGCTTCGGACTAGCCGGCTCTGGGGCCAACGTCCTGACTTTC. This gives the protein CASSFGLAGSGANVLTF.

The CDR3 spells CASSWGDSGANVLTF. As DNA, the CDR3 is TGTGCCAGCAGTTGGGGAGACTCTGGGGCCAACGTCCTGACTTTC. V usage is TRBV2 and J usage is TRBJ2-6; TRBD2 might be the D (5 bases). This CDR3 contains 15 residues. Trimming took 5 bases from V and 0 from J, leaving 8 bases between them. Germline V gene lookup returns CDR1 SNHLY and CDR2 FYNNEI.

The rearrangement joins TRBV9 to TRBJ2-5, with 7 nucleotides matching TRBD2. Germline values: CDR1 SGDLS, CDR2 YYNGEE. The junction had 6 bases not matched to a gene; V was cut back by 0 bases and J by 4 bases. CDR3 size: 15 residues. Here the CDR3 reads CASSVGLGGGETQYF. Here the CDR3 DNA reads TGTGCCAGCAGCGTAGGATTGGGGGGGGGAGAGACCCAGTACTTC.

The V call is TRBV27, the J call TRBJ2-3, with 9 bases aligning to TRBD1. V shed 1 base and J 6 bases; nucleotides not matched to a gene: 20. CDR1 and CDR2 (germline): MNHEY, SMNVEV (reference sequence). CDR3 length equals 20 residues. The CDR3 nucleotides are TGTGCCAGCAGTTTATTTTTTTCTCTACCGGTCGACAGGGGGGCCGATACGCAGTATTTT. Protein product: CASSLFFSLPVDRGADTQYF.

The rearrangement links TRBV5-1 to TRBJ2-5; TRBD2 matches at 8 bases. Trimming removed 5 bases from V and 2 bases from J; junction bases left unmatched: 8. Germline CDR1 is SGHRS and CDR2 is YFSETQ. The CDR3 spans 15 residues. CDR3 in DNA: TGCGCCAGCAGGCCTCAAATAGCGGGACAAGAGACCCAGTACTTC. This encodes CASRPQIAGQETQYF.

The rearrangement links TRBV5-1 to TRBJ2-2; D not resolved. V was pared by 3 bases and J by 6 bases, with 9 bases between. This CDR3 has 13 amino acids. Germline V CDR1 and CDR2: SGHRS, YFSETQ. The CDR3 reads CASSSPGAGELFF. The DNA of the CDR3 is TGCGCCAGCAGCTCCCCGGGTGCCGGGGAGCTGTTTTTT.